These 30 T cell receptor beta chains originate from one sample sequenced in a study of blood T cell repertoires in COVID-19 (dated by TCRdb to 2020 to 2021). The library was produced with the immunoSEQ multiplex PCR assay. Sourced from immuneACCESS, this table was stored by TCRdb with only in-frame sequences that have V and J called. A share of the clones is absent; for the studies checked, an unresolved V gene accounts for under half, and the remainder has no known explanation. Within this sample are hundreds of thousands of clones, with 75% to 90% of them counted one time only. Over 10% of the sample goes to the ten largest clones. Material: peripheral blood. All receptors derive from a woman aged 70-85 years with COVID-19, enrolled during active disease.

The chain is built from TRBV28 and TRBJ1-4; no firm D call. Germline lookup yields CDR1 MDHEN and CDR2 SYDVKM. This CDR3 has 14 amino acids. V lost 5 bases and J 3 bases, leaving 10 bases between the germline ends. In DNA form, the CDR3 reads TGTGCCAGCAGTCACCCTGAGGCTAATGAAAAACTGTTTTTT. Translated, it gives CASSHPEANEKLFF.

This chain joins TRBV5-4 and TRBJ1-1, with 8 bases identical to TRBD1. The V gene's germline CDR1 is SGHNT and CDR2 YYREEE (reference sequence). Unmatched junction bases numbered 10, after V lost 9 bases and J lost 0 bases. This CDR3 comprises 15 residues. The CDR3 loop is CATHGQGWMNTEAFF. CDR3 DNA: TGTGCCACTCACGGACAGGGCTGGATGAACACTGAAGCTTTCTTT.

V gene TRBV2 combines with J gene TRBJ1-5; D unclear. Trimming pared 7 bases from V and 1 base from J, leaving 14 bases between. From germline, CDR1 is SNHLY and CDR2 FYNNEI. The CDR3 runs 15 residues. Written as DNA, the CDR3 is TGTGCCAGCAAAGGCGGGTTGCTGAGCAATCAGCCCCAGCATTTT. It is translated as CASKGGLLSNQPQHF. Full variable domain (outside the CDR3, taken from reference TRBV2 and TRBJ1-5): EPEVTQTPSHQVTQMGQEVILRCVPISNHLYFYWYRQILGQKVEFLVSFYNNEISEKSEIFDDQFSVERPDGSNFTLKIRSTKLEDSAMYFCASKGGLLSNQPQHFGDGTRLSIL.

This chain links TRBV27 with TRBJ2-5; 8 bases map to TRBD2. This CDR3 comprises 16 residues. With 6 bases clipped from V and 5 bases from J, the junction kept 14 bases outside the gene matches. In germline, CDR1 is MNHEY, CDR2 SMNVEV (reference sequence). The CDR3 DNA is TGTGCCAGCAGCACGGGGTTCCGGGGGGGCGCCGAGACCCAGTACTTC. It is translated as CASSTGFRGGAETQYF.

The chain is built from TRBV18 and TRBJ2-7, with a tentative D call TRBD1 (5 bases). The CDR3 length is 14 residues. The V gene's germline CDR1 is KGHSH and CDR2 LQKENI. V was pared by 2 bases and J by 0 bases, with 8 bases between. CDR3 region: CASSPGALSYEQYF. CDR3 nucleotides: TGTGCCAGCTCACCAGGGGCCCTCTCCTACGAGCAGTACTTC.

V gene TRBV12-3 or TRBV12-4 combines with J gene TRBJ1-6, with TRBD1 as a possible D gene (5 bases). Trimming removed 6 bases at V and 5 bases at J, with 5 bases between. The CDR3 length is 12 residues. CDR3 DNA sequence: TGTGCCAGCAGCAGGGATAATTCACCCCTCCACTTT. It codes for CASSRDNSPLHF.

CDR3 protein: CASSVTGGGSYGYTF. The CDR3 bases are TGTGCCAGCAGCGTCACAGGGGGCGGGAGCTATGGCTACACCTTC. The chain links TRBV7-9 to TRBJ1-2; 9 bases map to TRBD1. Trimming took 5 bases from V and 4 from J; bases not matched to a gene: 8. Germline V CDR1 and CDR2: SEHNR, FQNEAQ (reference sequence). The CDR3 sequence is 15 residues long.

The chain links TRBV27 to TRBJ2-7; D not certain. This CDR3 is built from 13 residues. Trimming removed 6 bases at V and 3 bases at J, with 12 bases between. Germline CDR1 reads MNHEY; CDR2 reads SMNVEV (reference sequence). CDR3 sequence: CASRRGEVYEQYF. For the CDR3, the DNA is TGTGCCAGCAGACGTGGCGAGGTCTACGAGCAGTACTTC.

The chain links TRBV18 to TRBJ1-1, with TRBD1 matching 7 bases. CDR1 KGHSH and CDR2 LQKENI come from the germline V gene. The CDR3 runs to 14 residues. V shed 2 bases and J 7 bases; nucleotides not matched to a gene: 7. CDR3 amino acids: CASSPNRGEGEAFF. The CDR3 nucleotides are TGTGCCAGCTCACCAAACAGGGGAGAGGGTGAAGCTTTCTTT.

The V and J genes are TRBV27 and TRBJ2-2; 7 bases match TRBD2. Looked up from germline, CDR1 is MNHEY and CDR2 is SMNVEV (reference sequence). Trimming removed 6 bases from V and 4 bases from J; junction bases left unmatched: 11. The CDR3 is 16 residues long. CDR3 sequence: CASRRAVGGSTGELFF. The CDR3 coding sequence is TGTGCCAGCAGACGGGCGGTGGGCGGGAGCACCGGGGAGCTGTTTTTT.

The sample holds a few counts of this clone. The chain's CDR3 is CAISEFPGERSPLHF. The CDR3 region has the DNA TGTGCCATCAGTGAGTTCCCAGGGGAAAGATCACCCCTCCACTTT. J is TRBJ1-6 and V is TRBV10-3, with D possibly matching TRBD1 (6 bases). The V end lost 1 base, the J end lost 10 bases, and 14 bases lay between the germline ends. The V gene's germline CDR1 is ENHRY and CDR2 SYGVKD. The CDR3 extends over 15 amino acids.

This chain connects TRBV5-1 to TRBJ1-1; no firm D call. Deletions cut 0 bases from V and 5 bases from J, with 11 bases between. Germline CDR1 is SGHRS and CDR2 is YFSETQ. CDR3 length equals 14 residues. As DNA, the CDR3 is TGCGCCAGCAGCTTGGTAACCAGAGGGACTGAAGCTTTCTTT. It translates to CASSLVTRGTEAFF.

The DNA of the CDR3 is TGTGCCAGCAGTGAACTCGGTAGGGGACAGGCCTTCTACGAGCAGTACTTC. Its translation is CASSELGRGQAFYEQYF. This rearrangement joins TRBV6-1 to TRBJ2-7; TRBD1 matches 8 bases. This CDR3 is 17 amino acids long. Per germline, CDR1 MNHNS and CDR2 SASEGT. The junction had 12 bases not matched to a gene; V was cut back by 2 bases and J by 3 bases.

The V gene is TRBV6-5, the J gene TRBJ2-3, with no clear D. Germline V CDR1 and CDR2: MNHEY, SVGAGI. The CDR3 extends over 14 amino acids. V shed 10 bases and J shed 0 bases, with 14 bases lying between them. CDR3 sequence reads: CATSLEPSTDTQYF. CDR3 coding DNA: TGTGCCACCTCCCTAGAACCGAGCACAGATACGCAGTATTTT.

J is TRBJ2-2 and V is TRBV9, with TRBD2 identical over 10 bases. Germline V CDR1 and CDR2: SGDLS, YYNGEE. There are 17 residues in the CDR3. The V gene end was trimmed by 0 bases and the J gene end by 0 bases; junction bases not matched to a gene: 2. This chain's CDR3 is CASSVGGTSANTGELFF. In DNA form, the CDR3 reads TGTGCCAGCAGCGTAGGAGGGACTAGCGCGAACACCGGGGAGCTGTTTTTT. The entire variable domain, with the rest obtained from reference TRBV9 and TRBJ2-2, is as follows: DSGVTQTPKHLITATGQRVTLRCSPRSGDLSVYWYQQSLDQGLQFLIQYYNGEERAKGNILERFSAQQFPDLHSELNLSSLELGDSALYFCASSVGGTSANTGELFFGEGSRLTVL.

V and J are TRBV11-2 and TRBJ2-1; D might be TRBD1 (6 bases). The germline V and J ends were trimmed by 7 bases and 12 bases, with 19 bases remaining between them. The CDR3 is 13 residues long. In germline, CDR1 is SGHAT, CDR2 FQNNGV. The CDR3 DNA reads as TGTGCCAGCACCCCACCTACAGGGATCGGGCAGTTCTTC. Translating it yields CASTPPTGIGQFF.

The chain uses TRBV19 and TRBJ1-1, with D possibly being TRBD1 (5 bases). Germline-derived CDR1 and CDR2 are LNHDA and SQIVND (reference sequence). The CDR3 loop spans 14 amino acids. Trimming took off 6 bases at V and 4 bases at J, with 15 bases between the two ends. DNA of the CDR3: TGTGCCAGTAGCATTACAGAAGGGGCCACTGAAGCTTTCTTT. Translated, it gives CASSITEGATEAFF.

The chain employs TRBV9 and TRBJ1-4; 7 bases map to TRBD1. From germline, CDR1 is SGDLS and CDR2 YYNGEE. CDR3 length: 15 residues. Unmatched junction bases numbered 7, after V lost 4 bases and J lost 4 bases. The CDR3 sequence is CASSLETGINEKLFF. CDR3 DNA: TGTGCCAGCAGCCTCGAGACAGGGATTAATGAAAAACTGTTTTTT.

The J gene is TRBJ2-5, the V gene TRBV5-1, with 12 positions matching TRBD2. The V and J ends lost 2 bases and 4 bases, in that order; junction bases with no gene match: 6. The CDR3 spans 16 residues. Germline V gene sequence: CDR1 SGHRS, CDR2 YFSETQ. The CDR3 region has the DNA TGCGCCAGCAGCTTAGACCTAGCGGGGGGGCGAGAGACCCAGTACTTC. This translates into CASSLDLAGGRETQYF.

CDR3 region: CASSLVSAGGLAKNIQYF. CDR3 nucleotides: TGTGCCAGCAGCTTAGTATCAGCGGGGGGGCTAGCCAAAAACATTCAGTACTTC. This chain links TRBV7-2 with TRBJ2-4; 10 bases are shared with TRBD2. The ends lost 1 base at V and 0 bases at J; junction bases unmatched: 6. The CDR3 extends over 18 amino acids. Germline CDR1 reads SGHTA; CDR2 reads FQGNSA.

The V and J genes are TRBV5-1 and TRBJ2-5, with TRBD2 matching over 8 bases. Per the germline V gene, CDR1 is SGHRS and CDR2 is YFSETQ. This CDR3 contains 17 residues. Unmatched junction bases numbered 13, after V lost 4 bases and J lost 2 bases. In DNA form, the CDR3 reads TGCGCCAGCAGCCCCCGCCCTCGGGGGGGATTTCAAGAGACCCAGTACTTC. Residues: CASSPRPRGGFQETQYF.

The genes are TRBV24-1 and TRBJ1-1; TRBD1 is a possible D gene (5 bases). The CDR3 sequence is 14 residues long. Trimming pared 2 bases from V and 4 bases from J, leaving 10 bases between. Germline-derived CDR1 and CDR2 are KGHDR and SFDVKD. The CDR3 sequence: CATSDSGGTTEAFF. The CDR3 region has the DNA TGTGCCACCAGTGATTCGGGGGGGACCACTGAAGCTTTCTTT.

This clone was seen more than once but under ten times. The chain combines TRBV13 with TRBJ2-7; TRBD1 matches at 10 bases. V lost 0 bases to trimming and J lost 5 bases; unmatched junction nucleotides: 7. Per germline, CDR1 PRHDT and CDR2 FYEKMQ (reference sequence). The CDR3 runs to 16 residues. This chain's CDR3 is CASSLGWGQGMNEQYF. CDR3 nucleotides: TGTGCCAGCAGCTTAGGATGGGGACAGGGGATGAACGAGCAGTACTTC.

V usage is TRBV5-6 and J usage is TRBJ1-4, with a tentative D call TRBD1 (5 bases). V lost 1 base and J lost 3, with 13 bases in between. From germline, CDR1 is SGHDT and CDR2 YYEEEE. CDR3 length: 16 amino acids. The CDR3 spells CASSLWGGAANEKLFF. The CDR3 region has the DNA TGTGCCAGCAGCTTGTGGGGGGGTGCGGCTAATGAAAAACTGTTTTTT.

The CDR3: CASRAFDSPPNTEAFF. In DNA, the CDR3 is TGTGCCAGCAGAGCATTTGACAGTCCCCCGAACACTGAAGCTTTCTTT. The chain couples TRBV5-4 to TRBJ1-1, with D tentatively TRBD1 (5 bases). The V gene lost 5 bases and the J gene lost 1 base, with 18 bases spanning the gap. Germline CDR1 and CDR2: SGHNT and YYREEE (reference sequence). CDR3 size: 16 residues.

J is TRBJ2-7 and V is TRBV5-1, with unresolved D. V lost 4 bases and J lost 1, with 12 bases in between. The V gene's germline CDR1 is SGHRS and CDR2 YFSETQ. CDR3 length equals 14 residues. CDR3 DNA: TGCGCCAGCAGCCCCTACCATCTTTCCTACGAGCAGTACTTC. It yields the protein CASSPYHLSYEQYF.

V gene TRBV4-1 combines with J gene TRBJ2-7; 9 positions match TRBD1. The CDR3 extends over 14 amino acids. V shed 6 bases and J 2 bases; nucleotides not matched to a gene: 5. CDR1 is MGHRA, CDR2 YSYEKL, per germline. The CDR3 loop is CASRQTGGAYEQYF. The CDR3 DNA reads as TGCGCCAGCAGGCAGACAGGGGGAGCCTACGAGCAGTACTTC.

The V and J genes are TRBV19 and TRBJ1-5; D might be TRBD1 (5 bases). Germline V gene lookup returns CDR1 LNHDA and CDR2 SQIVND (reference sequence). The CDR3 is 12 amino acids. V shed 7 bases and J shed 7 bases, with 11 bases lying between them. The CDR3 bases are TGTGCCAGTAAAGGGGTAGAACAGCCCCAGCATTTT. This sequence encodes CASKGVEQPQHF.

J is TRBJ2-1 and V is TRBV28, with D perhaps TRBD1 (6 bases). The V end lost 5 bases, the J end lost 0 bases, and 11 bases lay between the germline ends. Germline V lookup: CDR1 MDHEN, CDR2 SYDVKM. CDR3 length: 15 residues. The CDR3 DNA reads as TGTGCCAGCAGTCCAGGACAGAACTCCTACAATGAGCAGTTCTTC. Translated, it gives CASSPGQNSYNEQFF.

J is TRBJ2-5 and V is TRBV5-1, with 7 positions matching TRBD2. With V trimmed by 4 bases and J by 5 bases, 11 bases remained unmatched. This CDR3 contains 15 residues. Per germline, CDR1 SGHRS and CDR2 YFSETQ. The CDR3 sequence is CASSPGTTNWETQYF. CDR3 bases: TGCGCCAGCAGCCCCGGGACTACCAACTGGGAGACCCAGTACTTC.